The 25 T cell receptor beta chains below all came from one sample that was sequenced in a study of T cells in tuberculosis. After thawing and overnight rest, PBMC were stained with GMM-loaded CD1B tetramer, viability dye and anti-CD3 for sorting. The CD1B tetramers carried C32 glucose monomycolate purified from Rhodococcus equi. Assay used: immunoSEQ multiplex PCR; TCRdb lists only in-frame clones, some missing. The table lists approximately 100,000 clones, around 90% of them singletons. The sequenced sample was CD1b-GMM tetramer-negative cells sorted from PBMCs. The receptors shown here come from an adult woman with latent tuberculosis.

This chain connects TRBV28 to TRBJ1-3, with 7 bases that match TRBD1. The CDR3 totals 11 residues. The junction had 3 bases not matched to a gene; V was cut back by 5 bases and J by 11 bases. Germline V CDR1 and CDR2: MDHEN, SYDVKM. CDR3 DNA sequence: TGTGCCAGCAGTCTGACAGGGTCCATATATTTT. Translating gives CASSLTGSIYF. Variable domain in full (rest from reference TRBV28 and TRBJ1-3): DVKVTQSSRYLVKRTGEKVFLECVQDMDHENMFWYRQDPGLGLRLIYFSYDVKMKEKGDIPEGYSVSREKKERFSLILESASTNQTSMYLCASSLTGSIYFGEGSWLTVV.

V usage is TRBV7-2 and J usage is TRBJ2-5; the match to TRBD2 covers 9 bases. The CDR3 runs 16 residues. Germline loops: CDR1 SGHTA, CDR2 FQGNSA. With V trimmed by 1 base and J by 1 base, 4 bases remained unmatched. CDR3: CASSLVAGGVQETQYF. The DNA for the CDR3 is TGTGCCAGCAGCTTAGTGGCGGGGGGGGTCCAAGAGACCCAGTACTTC.

For the CDR3, the DNA is TGTGCCAGCAGCCCGATAGAGAAACTAGCGGGGGGACCAGATACGCAGTATTTT. Its translation: CASSPIEKLAGGPDTQYF. The V gene is TRBV7-8, the J gene TRBJ2-3, with 12 bases aligning to TRBD2. Germline CDR1 is SGHVS and CDR2 is FQNEAQ. V lost 5 bases, J lost 4 bases, and 13 bases stayed unmatched. The CDR3 runs to 18 residues. The whole variable domain, remainder taken from reference TRBV7-8 and TRBJ2-3, is GAGVSQSPRYKVAKRGQDVALRCDPISGHVSLFWYQQALGQGPEFLTYFQNEAQLDKSGLPSDRFFAERPEGSVSTLKIQRTQQEDSAVYLCASSPIEKLAGGPDTQYFGPGTRLTVL.

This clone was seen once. The CDR3, as DNA: TGTGCCACCAGCAGAGATGCGGGAACCCCTAGTATGAAGCAGTACTTC. This codes for CATSRDAGTPSMKQYF. V is TRBV15 and J is TRBJ2-7, with D perhaps TRBD2 (6 bases). V was cut by 0 bases and J by 8 bases, with 20 bases left in between. CDR1 and CDR2 (germline): LNHNV, YYDKDF (reference sequence). CDR3 length equals 16 residues.

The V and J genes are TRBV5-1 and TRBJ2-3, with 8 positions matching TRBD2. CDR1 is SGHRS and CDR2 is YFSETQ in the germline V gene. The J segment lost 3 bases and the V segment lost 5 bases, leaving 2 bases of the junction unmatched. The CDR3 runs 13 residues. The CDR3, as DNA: TGCGCCAGCAGGCGGGGGGAAACAGATACGCAGTATTTT. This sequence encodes CASRRGETDTQYF.

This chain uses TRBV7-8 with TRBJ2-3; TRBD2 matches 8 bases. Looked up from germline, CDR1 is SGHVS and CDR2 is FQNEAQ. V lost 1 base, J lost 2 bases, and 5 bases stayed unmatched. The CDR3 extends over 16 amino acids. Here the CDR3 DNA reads TGTGCCAGCAGCTTAGTTCCGGGGGGGTACACAGATACGCAGTATTTT. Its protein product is CASSLVPGGYTDTQYF.

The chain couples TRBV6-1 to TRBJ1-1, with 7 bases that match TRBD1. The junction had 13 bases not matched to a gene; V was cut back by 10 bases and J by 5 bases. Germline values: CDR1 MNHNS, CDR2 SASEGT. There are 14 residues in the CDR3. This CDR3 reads CATQDPGQSTEAFF. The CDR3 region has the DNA TGTGCCACCCAGGACCCGGGACAGTCGACTGAAGCTTTCTTT.

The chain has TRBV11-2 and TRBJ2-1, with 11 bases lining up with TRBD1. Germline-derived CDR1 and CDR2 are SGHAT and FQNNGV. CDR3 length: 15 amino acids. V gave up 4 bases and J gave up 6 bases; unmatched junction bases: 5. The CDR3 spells CASSSGGTGGNEQFF. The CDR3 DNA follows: TGTGCCAGCAGCTCTGGCGGGACAGGGGGCAATGAGCAGTTCTTC.

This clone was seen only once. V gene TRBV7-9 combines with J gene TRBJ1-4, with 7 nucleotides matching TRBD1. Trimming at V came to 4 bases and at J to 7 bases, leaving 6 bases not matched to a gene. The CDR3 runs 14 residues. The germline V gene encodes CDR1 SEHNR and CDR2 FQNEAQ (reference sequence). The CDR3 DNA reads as TGTGCCAGCAGCTCCGACAGGGATGGTGAAAAACTGTTTTTT. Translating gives CASSSDRDGEKLFF.

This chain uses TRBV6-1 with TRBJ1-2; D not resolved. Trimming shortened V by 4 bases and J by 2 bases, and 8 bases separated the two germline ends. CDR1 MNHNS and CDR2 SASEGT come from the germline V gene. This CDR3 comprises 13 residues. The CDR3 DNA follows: TGTGCCAGCAGTGTAACAGTAAACTATGGCTACACCTTC. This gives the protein CASSVTVNYGYTF.

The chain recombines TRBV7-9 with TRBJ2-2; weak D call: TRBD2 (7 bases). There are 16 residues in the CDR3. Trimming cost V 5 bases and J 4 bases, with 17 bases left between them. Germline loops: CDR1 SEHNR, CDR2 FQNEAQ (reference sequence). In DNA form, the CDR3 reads TGTGCCAGCAGCGAACTCAGGCGGGGGCGCACCGGGGAGCTGTTTTTT. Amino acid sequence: CASSELRRGRTGELFF.

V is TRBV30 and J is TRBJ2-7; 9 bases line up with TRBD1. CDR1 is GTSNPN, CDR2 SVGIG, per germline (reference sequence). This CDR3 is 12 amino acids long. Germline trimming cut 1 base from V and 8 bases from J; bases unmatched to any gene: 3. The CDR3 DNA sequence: TGTGCCTGGAGTGAGGACAGGGGACAGCAGTACTTC. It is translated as CAWSEDRGQQYF. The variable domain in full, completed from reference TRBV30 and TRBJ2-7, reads SQTIHQWPATLVQPVGSPLSLECTVEGTSNPNLYWYRQAAGRGLQLLFYSVGIGQISSEVPQNLSASRPQDRQFILSSKKLLLSDSGFYLCAWSEDRGQQYFGPGTRLTVT.

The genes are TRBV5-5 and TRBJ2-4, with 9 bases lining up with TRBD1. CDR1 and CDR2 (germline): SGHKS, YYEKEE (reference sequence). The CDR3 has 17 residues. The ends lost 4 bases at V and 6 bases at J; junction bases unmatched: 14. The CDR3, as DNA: TGTGCCAGCAGCCCCAACCCGGGACAGGGAATCACAAACATTCAGTACTTC. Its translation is CASSPNPGQGITNIQYF. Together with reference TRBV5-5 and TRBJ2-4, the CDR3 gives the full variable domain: DAGVTQSPTHLIKTRGQQVTLRCSPISGHKSVSWYQQVLGQGPQFIFQYYEKEERGRGNFPDRFSARQFPNYSSELNVNALLLGDSALYLCASSPNPGQGITNIQYFGAGTRLSVL.

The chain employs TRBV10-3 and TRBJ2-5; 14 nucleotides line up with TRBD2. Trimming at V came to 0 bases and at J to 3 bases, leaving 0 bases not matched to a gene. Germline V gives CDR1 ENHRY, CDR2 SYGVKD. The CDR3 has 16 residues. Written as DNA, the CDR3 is TGTGCCATCAGTGAGTCGGGACTAGCGGGGGAAGAGACCCAGTACTTC. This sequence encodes CAISESGLAGEETQYF.

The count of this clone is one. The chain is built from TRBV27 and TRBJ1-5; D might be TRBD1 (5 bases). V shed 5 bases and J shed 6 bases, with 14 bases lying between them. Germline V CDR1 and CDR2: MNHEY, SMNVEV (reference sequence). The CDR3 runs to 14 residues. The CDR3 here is CASSPAGQTQPQHF. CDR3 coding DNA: TGTGCCAGCAGTCCCGCAGGGCAGACTCAGCCCCAGCATTTT.

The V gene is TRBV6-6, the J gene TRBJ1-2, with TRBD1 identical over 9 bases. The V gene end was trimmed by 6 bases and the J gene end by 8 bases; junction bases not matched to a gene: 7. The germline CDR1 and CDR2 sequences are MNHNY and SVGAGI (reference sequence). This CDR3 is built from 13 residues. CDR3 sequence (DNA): TGTGCCAGCAGACCCGGGGACAGGGCGGGCTACACCTTC. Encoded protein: CASRPGDRAGYTF.

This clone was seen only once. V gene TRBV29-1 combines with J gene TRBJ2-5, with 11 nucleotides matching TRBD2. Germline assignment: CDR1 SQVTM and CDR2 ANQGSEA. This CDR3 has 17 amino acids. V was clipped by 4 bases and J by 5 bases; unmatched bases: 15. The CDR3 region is CSVGGLAGGRVAETQYF. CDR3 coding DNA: TGCAGCGTTGGGGGCTTAGCGGGGGGGAGGGTGGCGGAGACCCAGTACTTC.

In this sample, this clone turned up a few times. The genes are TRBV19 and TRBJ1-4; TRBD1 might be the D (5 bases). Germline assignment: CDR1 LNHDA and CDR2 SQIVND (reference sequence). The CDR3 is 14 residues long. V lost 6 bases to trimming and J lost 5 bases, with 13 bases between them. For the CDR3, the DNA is TGTGCCAGTAGGCAGGATTGGGGCAATGAAAAACTGTTTTTT. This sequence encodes CASRQDWGNEKLFF.

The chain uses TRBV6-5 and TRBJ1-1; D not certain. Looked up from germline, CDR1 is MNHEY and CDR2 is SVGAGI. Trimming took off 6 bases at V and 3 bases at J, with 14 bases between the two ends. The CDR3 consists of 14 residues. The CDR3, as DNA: TGTGCCAGCAGGAGAAGCGGGCTCTACACTGAAGCTTTCTTT. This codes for CASRRSGLYTEAFF.

CDR3 sequence reads: CAWRSRGHTGELFF. The CDR3 nucleotides are TGTGCCTGGAGGTCCAGGGGGCACACCGGGGAGCTGTTTTTT. The J gene is TRBJ2-2, the V gene TRBV30; 8 nucleotides align to TRBD1. The CDR3 contains 14 residues. Trimming took 3 bases from V and 3 from J; bases not matched to a gene: 3. The germline V gene encodes CDR1 GTSNPN and CDR2 SVGIG (reference sequence).

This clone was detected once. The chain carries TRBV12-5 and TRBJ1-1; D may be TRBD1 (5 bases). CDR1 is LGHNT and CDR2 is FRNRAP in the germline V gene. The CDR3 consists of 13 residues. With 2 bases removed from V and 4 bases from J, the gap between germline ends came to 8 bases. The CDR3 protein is CASGLLGRTEAFF. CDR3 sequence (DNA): TGTGCTAGTGGTTTGTTGGGGCGCACTGAAGCTTTCTTT.

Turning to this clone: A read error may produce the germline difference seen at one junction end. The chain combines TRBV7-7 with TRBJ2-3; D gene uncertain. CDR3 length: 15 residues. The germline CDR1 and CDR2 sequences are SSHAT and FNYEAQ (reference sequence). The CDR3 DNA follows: TGTGCTAGCAGCTTATCCAGGTTGATGGGAGATACGCAGTATTTT. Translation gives CASSLSRLMGDTQYF. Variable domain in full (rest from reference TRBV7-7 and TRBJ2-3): GAGVSQSPRYKVTKRGQDVTLRCDPISSHATLYWYQQALGQGPEFLTYFNYEAQPDKSGLPSDRFSAERPEGSISTLTIQRTEQRDSAMYRCASSLSRLMGDTQYFGPGTRLTVL.

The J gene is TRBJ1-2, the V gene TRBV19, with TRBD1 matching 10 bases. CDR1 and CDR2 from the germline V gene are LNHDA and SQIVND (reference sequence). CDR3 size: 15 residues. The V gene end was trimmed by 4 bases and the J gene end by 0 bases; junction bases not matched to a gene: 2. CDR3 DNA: TGTGCCAGTAGTACTGGGACAGGGGCTAACTATGGCTACACCTTC. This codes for CASSTGTGANYGYTF.

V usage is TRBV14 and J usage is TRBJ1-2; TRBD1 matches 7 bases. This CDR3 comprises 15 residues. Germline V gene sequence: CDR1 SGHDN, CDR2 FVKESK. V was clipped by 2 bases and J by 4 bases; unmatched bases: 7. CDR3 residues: CASSQPGQRIYGYTF. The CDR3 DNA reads TGTGCCAGCAGCCAACCGGGACAGAGGATCTATGGCTACACCTTC.

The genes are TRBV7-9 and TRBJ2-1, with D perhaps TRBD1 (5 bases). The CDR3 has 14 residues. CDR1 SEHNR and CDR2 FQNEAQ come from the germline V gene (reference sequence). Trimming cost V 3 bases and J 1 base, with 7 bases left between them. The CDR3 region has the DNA TGTGCCAGCAGCTTTGACAGATCCTACAATGAGCAGTTCTTC. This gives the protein CASSFDRSYNEQFF.